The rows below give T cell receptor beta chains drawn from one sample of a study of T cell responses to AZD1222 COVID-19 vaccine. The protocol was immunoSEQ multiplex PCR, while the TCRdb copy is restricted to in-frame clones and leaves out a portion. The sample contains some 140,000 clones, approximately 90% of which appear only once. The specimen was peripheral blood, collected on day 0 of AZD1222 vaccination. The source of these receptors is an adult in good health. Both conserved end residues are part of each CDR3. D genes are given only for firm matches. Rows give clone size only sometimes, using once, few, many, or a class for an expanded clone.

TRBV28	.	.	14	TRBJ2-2	CASSLHSNTGELFF	TGTGCCAGCAGTTTACACAGCAACACCGGGGAGCTGTTTTTT
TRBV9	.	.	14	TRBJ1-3	CASSTWGSGNTIYF	TGTGCCAGCAGCACGTGGGGCTCTGGAAACACCATATATTTT
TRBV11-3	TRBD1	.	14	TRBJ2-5	CASSFRQGMETQYF	TGTGCCAGCAGCTTCCGACAGGGGATGGAGACCCAGTACTTC
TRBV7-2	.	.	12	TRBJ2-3	CASSLGVYTQYF	TGTGCCAGCAGCTTAGGGGTCTATACGCAGTATTTT
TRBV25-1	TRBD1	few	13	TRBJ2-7	CASSATGGGEQYF	TGTGCCAGCAGCGCTACAGGGGGCGGTGAGCAGTACTTC
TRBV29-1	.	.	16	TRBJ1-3	CSVVPVDRSSGNTIYF	TGCAGCGTTGTCCCCGTCGACAGGAGCTCTGGAAACACCATATATTTT
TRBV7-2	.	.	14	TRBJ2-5	CASSLGMGWETQYF	TGTGCCAGCAGCTTAGGTATGGGATGGGAGACCCAGTACTTC
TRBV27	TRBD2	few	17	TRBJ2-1	CASSLTLSGLIYNEQFF	TGTGCCAGCAGTTTAACGCTTAGCGGGCTTATCTACAATGAGCAGTTCTTC
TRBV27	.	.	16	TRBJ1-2	CASSFTTAGSDYGYTF	TGTGCCAGCAGTTTCACCACGGCAGGGTCGGACTATGGCTACACCTTC
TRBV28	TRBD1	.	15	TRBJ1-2	CASSPGDRDRGGYTF	TGTGCCAGCAGCCCGGGAGACCGGGACAGGGGAGGCTACACCTTC
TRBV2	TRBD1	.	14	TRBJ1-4	CASRAGQSGEKLFF	TGTGCCAGCAGGGCGGGACAGTCCGGAGAAAAACTGTTTTTT
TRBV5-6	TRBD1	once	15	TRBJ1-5	CASTSGQGRDQPQHF	TGTGCCAGCACTTCGGGACAGGGGAGGGATCAGCCCCAGCATTTT
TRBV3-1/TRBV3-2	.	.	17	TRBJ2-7	CASSQDLAGTRSYEQYF	TGTGCCAGCAGCCAAGATTTGGCAGGGACTCGCTCCTACGAGCAGTACTTC
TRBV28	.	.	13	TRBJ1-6	CASRPAGDSPLHF	TGTGCCAGCAGGCCAGCGGGGGACTCACCCCTCCACTTT
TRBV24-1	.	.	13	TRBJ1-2	CATRDGPNYGYTF	TGTGCCACCCGGGACGGCCCTAACTATGGCTACACCTTC
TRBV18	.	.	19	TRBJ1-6	CASSPPRHSRSSYNSPLHF	TGTGCCAGCTCACCCCCGAGGCACAGCCGGAGCTCCTATAATTCACCCCTCCACTTT
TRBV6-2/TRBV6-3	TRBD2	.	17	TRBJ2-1	CASSYGLWGGSYNEQFF	TGTGCCAGCAGTTACGGGCTTTGGGGGGGCTCCTACAATGAGCAGTTCTTC
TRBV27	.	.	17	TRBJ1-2	CASSPVGAHAFNYGYTF	TGTGCCAGCAGCCCAGTAGGGGCCCACGCTTTTAACTATGGCTACACCTTC
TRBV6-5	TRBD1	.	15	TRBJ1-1	CASTLDRALNTEAFF	TGTGCCAGCACTCTCGACAGGGCTTTGAACACTGAAGCTTTCTTT
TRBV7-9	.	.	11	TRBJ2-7	CASSVGYEQYF	TGTGCCAGCAGCGTGGGATACGAGCAGTACTTC
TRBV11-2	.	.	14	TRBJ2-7	CASSLPGFPLEQYF	TGTGCCAGCAGCTTACCAGGGTTTCCACTCGAGCAGTACTTC
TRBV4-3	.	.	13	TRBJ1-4	CASSQVRAEKLFF	TGCGCCAGCAGCCAAGTTCGGGCCGAAAAACTGTTTTTT
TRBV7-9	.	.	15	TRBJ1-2	CASSSEFVRDNGYTF	TGTGCCAGCAGCTCCGAATTCGTCAGGGATAATGGCTACACCTTC
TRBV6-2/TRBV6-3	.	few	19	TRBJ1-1	CASSLNRGASYEMNTEAFF	TGTGCCAGCAGTCTAAATCGGGGGGCGAGTTACGAAATGAACACTGAAGCTTTCTTT
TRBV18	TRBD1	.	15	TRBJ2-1	CASSPRGQDYNEQFF	TGTGCCAGCTCACCACGTGGACAGGACTACAATGAGCAGTTCTTC
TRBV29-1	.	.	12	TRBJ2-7	CSVTASSYEQYF	TGCAGCGTCACCGCTAGCTCCTACGAGCAGTACTTC
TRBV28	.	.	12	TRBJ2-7	CASSSPVYEQYF	TGTGCCAGCAGTTCCCCGGTTTACGAGCAGTACTTC
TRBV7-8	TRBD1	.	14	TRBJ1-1	CASSLPQGGTEAFF	TGTGCCAGCAGCCTGCCACAGGGGGGCACTGAAGCTTTCTTT
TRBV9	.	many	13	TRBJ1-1	CASSVAEGSEAFF	TGTGCCAGCAGCGTAGCAGAAGGATCTGAAGCTTTCTTT
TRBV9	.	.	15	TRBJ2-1	CASSDAALSYNEQFF	TGTGCCAGCAGCGATGCCGCTCTTTCCTACAATGAGCAGTTCTTC
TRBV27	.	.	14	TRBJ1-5	CASSLYPSNQPQHF	TGTGCCAGCAGTTTATACCCAAGCAATCAGCCCCAGCATTTT
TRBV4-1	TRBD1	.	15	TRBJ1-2	CASSHGRQGMYGYTF	TGCGCCAGCAGCCACGGACGACAGGGGATGTACGGCTACACCTTC
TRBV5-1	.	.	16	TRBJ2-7	CASSLTSGGNNLAQYF	TGCGCCAGCAGCTTGACATCTGGCGGGAACAACCTGGCGCAGTACTTC
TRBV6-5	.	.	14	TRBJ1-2	CASSYRGREGGYTF	TGTGCCAGCAGTTACAGGGGGAGAGAGGGGGGCTACACCTTC
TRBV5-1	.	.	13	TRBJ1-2	CASSLDSVDGYTF	TGCGCCAGCAGCCTCGACAGCGTCGATGGCTACACCTTC
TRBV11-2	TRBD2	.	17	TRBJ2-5	CASSLGTLAGGRETQYF	TGTGCCAGCAGCTTAGGGACACTAGCGGGAGGGCGAGAGACCCAGTACTTC
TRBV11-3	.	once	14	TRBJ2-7	CASSLEGGTKAQYF	TGTGCCAGCAGCTTAGAAGGGGGGACGAAAGCGCAGTACTTC
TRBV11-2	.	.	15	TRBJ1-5	CASSSLRGSGQPQHF	TGTGCCAGCAGCTCCCTCAGGGGATCGGGACAGCCCCAGCATTTT
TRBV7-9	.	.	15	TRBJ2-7	CASSPGSTRSYEQYF	TGTGCCAGCAGTCCGGGCTCGACGAGGTCCTACGAGCAGTACTTC
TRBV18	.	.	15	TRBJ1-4	CASSPYGTIGEKLFF	TGTGCCAGCTCACCTTACGGTACGATTGGAGAAAAACTGTTTTTT
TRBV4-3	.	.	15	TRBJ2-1	CASSQGGAGANEQFF	TGCGCCAGCAGCCAAGGTGGGGCGGGGGCGAATGAGCAGTTCTTC
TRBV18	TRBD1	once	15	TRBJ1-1	CASSPRRGQNTEAFF	TGTGCCAGCTCACCAAGGAGGGGGCAAAACACTGAAGCTTTCTTT
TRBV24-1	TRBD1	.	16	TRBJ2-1	CATSDPRDRKYNEQFF	TGTGCCACCAGTGATCCCCGGGACAGGAAGTACAATGAGCAGTTCTTC
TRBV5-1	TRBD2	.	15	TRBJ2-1	CASSLGAGRSGEQFF	TGCGCCAGCAGCTTGGGAGCGGGGCGGAGCGGGGAGCAGTTCTTC
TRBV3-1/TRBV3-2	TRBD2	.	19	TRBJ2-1	CASSRGLAGGPGSYNEQFF	TGTGCCAGCAGCCGAGGACTAGCGGGAGGGCCAGGCTCCTACAATGAGCAGTTCTTC
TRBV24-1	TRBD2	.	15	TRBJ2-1	CATSTGGVSNNEQFF	TGTGCCACCAGTACGGGGGGGGTCTCTAACAATGAGCAGTTCTTC
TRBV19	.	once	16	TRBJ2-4	CASTTYSRDPKNIQYF	TGTGCCAGTACCACGTATTCCCGGGACCCCAAAAACATTCAGTACTTC
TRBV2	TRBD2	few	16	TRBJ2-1	CASSVSGLAGEAEQFF	TGTGCCAGCAGTGTGTCAGGACTAGCGGGAGAGGCTGAGCAGTTCTTC
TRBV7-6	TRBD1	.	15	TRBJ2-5	CASSFGTGELWTQYF	TGTGCCAGCAGCTTCGGGACAGGAGAACTGTGGACCCAGTACTTC
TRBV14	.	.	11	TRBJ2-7	CASSHAYEQYF	TGTGCCAGCAGCCATGCCTACGAGCAGTACTTC
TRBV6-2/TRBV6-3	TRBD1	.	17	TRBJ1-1	CASSYQDRALPSTEAFF	TGTGCCAGCAGTTACCAGGACAGGGCTCTCCCCTCCACTGAAGCTTTCTTT
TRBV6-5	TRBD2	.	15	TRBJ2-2	CASRQLAGGTGELFF	TGTGCCAGCAGACAACTAGCGGGAGGGACCGGGGAGCTGTTTTTT
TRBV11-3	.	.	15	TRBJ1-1	CASSLEGPSSTEAFF	TGTGCCAGCAGCTTAGAGGGACCGTCAAGCACTGAAGCTTTCTTT
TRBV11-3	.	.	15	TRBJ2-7	CASSLGGATSYEQYF	TGTGCCAGCAGCTTAGGGGGCGCTACCTCCTACGAGCAGTACTTC
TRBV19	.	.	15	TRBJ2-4	CASSIQPLAKNIQYF	TGTGCCAGTAGTATCCAGCCGTTAGCCAAAAACATTCAGTACTTC
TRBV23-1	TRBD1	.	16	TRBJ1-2	CASSQSGQVSNYGYTF	TGCGCCAGCAGTCAATCTGGACAGGTTTCTAACTATGGCTACACCTTC